The clone carrying this T cell receptor beta chain was recorded once. In the original processing: Estimation of nucleated cell counts was performed using reference gene primer amplification. The table came from immunoSEQ multiplex PCR; TCRdb's copy has only in-frame clones and leaves some out. D and trimming come from the DNA, and the V and J calls and clone size come from that table. The table shows 60,000 or so clones, with approximately 84% occurring only once. These data originate in a study of blood T cell repertoires in COVID-19. Across the whole study: The samples span acute and convalescent COVID-19 from the United States, Italy and Spain. PBMCs, B-cell-depleted T cells, or T cells provided the cDNA or gDNA that made up the material.

The CDR3 loop spans 18 amino acids. CDR1 LNHDA and CDR2 SQIVND come from the germline V gene (reference sequence). Trimming removed 4 bases from V and 1 base from J; junction bases left unmatched: 12. This sequence was found in a man aged 60 to 69 with acute or convalescent COVID-19. The rearrangement joins TRBV19 to TRBJ1-5; TRBD1 aligns across 8 bases. The sequenced sample consisted of peripheral blood. The CDR3 DNA sequence: TGTGCCAGTAGTACCTCCAGGGGGCATGAAGAAAGCAATCAGCCCCAGCATTTT. Its protein product is CASSTSRGHEESNQPQHF.